This TCR beta chain was captured in a study of blood T cell repertoires in COVID-19. Study at large: Sites across the United States, Italy and Spain contributed samples from acute and convalescent COVID-19.

In the original analysis: Scientists estimated how many nucleated cells there were by amplifying reference gene primers. The assay was immunoSEQ multiplex PCR, and TCRdb's table has in-frame clones only and misses some. V, J and clone size are those of that table, while D and trimming were read from the DNA. The sample contains fewer than 200,000 clones, about four fifths of which appear only once. The CDR3 consists of 15 residues. Germline CDR1 is KGHSH and CDR2 is LQKENI. V dropped 6 bases and J dropped 2; count of bases not matched to a gene: 5. Seattle patient enrollment occurred during active infection, with longitudinal follow-up thereafter.

V usage is TRBV18 and J usage is TRBJ2-7; 12 nucleotides agree with TRBD2. The source material was peripheral blood. The TCR originated in a woman in her 70s with COVID-19, enrolled during active disease. The CDR3 reads CASSQTSGGTYEQYF. The DNA for the CDR3 is TGTGCCAGCTCCCAGACTAGCGGGGGAACCTACGAGCAGTACTTC.